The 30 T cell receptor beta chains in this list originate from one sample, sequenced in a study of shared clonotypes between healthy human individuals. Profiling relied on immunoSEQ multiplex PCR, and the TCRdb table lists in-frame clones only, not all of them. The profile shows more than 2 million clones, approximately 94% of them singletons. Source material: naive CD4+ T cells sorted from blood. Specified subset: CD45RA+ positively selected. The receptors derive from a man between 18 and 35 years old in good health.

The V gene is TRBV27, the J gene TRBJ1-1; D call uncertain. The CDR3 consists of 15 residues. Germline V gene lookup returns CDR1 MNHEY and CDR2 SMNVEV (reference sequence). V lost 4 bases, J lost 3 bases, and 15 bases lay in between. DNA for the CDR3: TGTGCCAGCAGTTCATCGGGCAGCCCTCACACTGAAGCTTTCTTT. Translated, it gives CASSSSGSPHTEAFF.

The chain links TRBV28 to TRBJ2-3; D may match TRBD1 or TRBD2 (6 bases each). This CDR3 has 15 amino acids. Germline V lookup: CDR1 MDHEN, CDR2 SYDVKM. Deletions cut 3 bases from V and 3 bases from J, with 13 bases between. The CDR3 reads CASSFGGGPTDTQYF. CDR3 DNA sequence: TGTGCCAGCAGTTTCGGTGGGGGGCCGACAGATACGCAGTATTTT.

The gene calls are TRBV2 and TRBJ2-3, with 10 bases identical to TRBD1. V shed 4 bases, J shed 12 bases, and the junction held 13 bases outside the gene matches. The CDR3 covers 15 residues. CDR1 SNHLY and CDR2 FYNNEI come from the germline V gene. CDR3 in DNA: TGTGCCAGCAGTGCTGATCTCCCGGGACAGGGGTCTCAGTATTTT. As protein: CASSADLPGQGSQYF.

The CDR3 DNA reads as TGTGCCAGCAGTCCTAGTAGCAATCAGCCCCAGCATTTT. It translates to CASSPSSNQPQHF. The genes are TRBV6-6 and TRBJ1-5, with D hard to call. Germline V gives CDR1 MNHNY, CDR2 SVGAGI (reference sequence). The V end lost 5 bases, the J end lost 0 bases, and 5 bases lay between the germline ends. CDR3 size: 13 residues.

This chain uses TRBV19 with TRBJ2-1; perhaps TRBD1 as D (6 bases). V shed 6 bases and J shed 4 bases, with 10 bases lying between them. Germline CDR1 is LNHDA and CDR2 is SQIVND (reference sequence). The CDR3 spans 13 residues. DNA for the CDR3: TGTGCCAGTAGCGGACAGCCTTACAATGAGCAGTTCTTC. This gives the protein CASSGQPYNEQFF.

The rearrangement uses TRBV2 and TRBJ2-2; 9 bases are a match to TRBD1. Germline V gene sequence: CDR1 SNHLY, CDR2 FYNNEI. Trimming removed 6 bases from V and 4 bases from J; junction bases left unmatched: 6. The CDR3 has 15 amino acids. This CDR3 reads CASSPPGQGTGELFF. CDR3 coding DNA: TGTGCCAGCAGCCCGCCGGGACAGGGCACCGGGGAGCTGTTTTTT.

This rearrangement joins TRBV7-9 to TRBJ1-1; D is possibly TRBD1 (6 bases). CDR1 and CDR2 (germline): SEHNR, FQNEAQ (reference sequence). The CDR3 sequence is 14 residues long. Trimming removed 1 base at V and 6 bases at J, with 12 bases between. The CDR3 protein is CASSLGQGIPEAFF. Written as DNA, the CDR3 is TGTGCCAGCAGCTTAGGGCAGGGGATCCCTGAAGCTTTCTTT.

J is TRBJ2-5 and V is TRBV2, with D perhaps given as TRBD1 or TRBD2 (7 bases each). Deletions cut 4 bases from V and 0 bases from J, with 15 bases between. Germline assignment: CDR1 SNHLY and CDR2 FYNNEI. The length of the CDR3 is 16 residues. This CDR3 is CASSGEGAAYQETQYF. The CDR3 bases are TGTGCCAGCAGTGGGGAGGGGGCTGCGTACCAAGAGACCCAGTACTTC.

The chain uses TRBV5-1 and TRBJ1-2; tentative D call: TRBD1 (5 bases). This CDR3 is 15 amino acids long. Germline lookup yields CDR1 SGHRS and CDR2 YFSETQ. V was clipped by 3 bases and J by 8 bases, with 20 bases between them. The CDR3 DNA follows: TGCGCCAGCAGCTCACTCCTGGGGACCGAAAGGGGCTACACCTTC. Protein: CASSSLLGTERGYTF.

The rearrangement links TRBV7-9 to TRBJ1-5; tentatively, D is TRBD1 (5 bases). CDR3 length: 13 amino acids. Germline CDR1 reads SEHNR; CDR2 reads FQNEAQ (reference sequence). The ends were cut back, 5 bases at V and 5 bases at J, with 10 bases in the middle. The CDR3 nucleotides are TGTGCCAGCAGCGGGGGGAAGGATCAGCCCCAGCATTTT. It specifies CASSGGKDQPQHF.

CDR3: CASSHPGQGMGNQPQHF. The DNA of the CDR3 is TGTGCCAGCAGCCACCCGGGACAGGGGATGGGCAATCAGCCCCAGCATTTT. V gene TRBV2 combines with J gene TRBJ1-5; 10 bases fit TRBD1. V shed 6 bases, J shed 2 bases, and the junction held 10 bases outside the gene matches. Germline V gives CDR1 SNHLY, CDR2 FYNNEI. There are 17 residues in the CDR3.

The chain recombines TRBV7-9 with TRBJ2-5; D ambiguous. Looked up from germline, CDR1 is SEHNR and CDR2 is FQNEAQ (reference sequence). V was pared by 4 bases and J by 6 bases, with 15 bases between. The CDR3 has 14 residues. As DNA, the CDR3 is TGTGCCAGCAGCTCGGGTCCAGAAGCAAAGACCCAGTACTTC. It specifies CASSSGPEAKTQYF.

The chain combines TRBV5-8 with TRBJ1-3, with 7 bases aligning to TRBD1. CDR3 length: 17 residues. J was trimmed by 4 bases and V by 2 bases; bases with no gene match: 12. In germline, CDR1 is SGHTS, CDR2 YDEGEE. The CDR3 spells CASSLSRGSTMGNTIYF. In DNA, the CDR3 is TGTGCCAGCAGCTTATCCAGGGGGTCCACAATGGGAAACACCATATATTTT.

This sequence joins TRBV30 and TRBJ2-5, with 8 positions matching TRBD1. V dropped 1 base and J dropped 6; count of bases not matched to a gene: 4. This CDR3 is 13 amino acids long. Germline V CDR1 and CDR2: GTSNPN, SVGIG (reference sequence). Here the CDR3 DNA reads TGTGCCTGGAGTGCAGGGGGCGTAAAGACCCAGTACTTC. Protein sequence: CAWSAGGVKTQYF.

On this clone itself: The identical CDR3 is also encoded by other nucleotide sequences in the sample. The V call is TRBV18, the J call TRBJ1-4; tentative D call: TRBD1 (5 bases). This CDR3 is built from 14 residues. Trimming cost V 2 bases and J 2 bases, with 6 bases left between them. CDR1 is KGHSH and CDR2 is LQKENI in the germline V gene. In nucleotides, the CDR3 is TGTGCCAGCTCACCAGGGGGGACTAATGAAAAACTGTTTTTT. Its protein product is CASSPGGTNEKLFF. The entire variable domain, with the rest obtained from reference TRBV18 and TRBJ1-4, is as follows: NAGVMQNPRHLVRRRGQEARLRCSPMKGHSHVYWYRQLPEEGLKFMVYLQKENIIDESGMPKERFSAEFPKEGPSILRIQQVVRGDSAAYFCASSPGGTNEKLFFGSGTQLSVL.

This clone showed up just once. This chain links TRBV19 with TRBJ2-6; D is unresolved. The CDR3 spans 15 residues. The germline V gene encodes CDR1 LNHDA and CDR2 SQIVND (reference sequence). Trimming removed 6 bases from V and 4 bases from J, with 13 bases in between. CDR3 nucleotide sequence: TGTGCCAGTAGCAATAGACAATTCGGGGCCAACGTCCTGACTTTC. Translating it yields CASSNRQFGANVLTF.

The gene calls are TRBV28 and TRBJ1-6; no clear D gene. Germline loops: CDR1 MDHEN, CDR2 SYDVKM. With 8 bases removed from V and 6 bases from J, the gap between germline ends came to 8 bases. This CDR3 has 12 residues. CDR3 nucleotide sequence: TGTGCCAGCGAGGGCCCTAATTCACCCCTCCACTTT. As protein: CASEGPNSPLHF.

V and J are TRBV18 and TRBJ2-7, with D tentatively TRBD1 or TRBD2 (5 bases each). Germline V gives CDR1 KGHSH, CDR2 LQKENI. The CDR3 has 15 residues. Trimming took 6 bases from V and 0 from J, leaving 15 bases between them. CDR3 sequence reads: CASSLGRQSSYEQYF. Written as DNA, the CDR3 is TGTGCCAGCTCCCTGGGACGGCAAAGCTCCTACGAGCAGTACTTC.

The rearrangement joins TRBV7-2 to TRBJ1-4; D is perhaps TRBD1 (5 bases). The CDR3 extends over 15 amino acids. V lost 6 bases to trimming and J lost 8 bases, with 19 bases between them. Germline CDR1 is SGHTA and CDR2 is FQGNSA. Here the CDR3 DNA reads TGTGCCAGCAGGATGGGAGATATCAGACAGGAAAAACTGTTTTTT. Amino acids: CASRMGDIRQEKLFF.

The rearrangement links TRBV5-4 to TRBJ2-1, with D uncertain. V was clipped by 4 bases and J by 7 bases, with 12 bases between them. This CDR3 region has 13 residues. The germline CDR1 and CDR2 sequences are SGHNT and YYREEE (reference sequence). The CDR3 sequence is CASSLHDGNEQFF. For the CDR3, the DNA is TGTGCCAGCAGCCTCCATGACGGGAATGAGCAGTTCTTC.

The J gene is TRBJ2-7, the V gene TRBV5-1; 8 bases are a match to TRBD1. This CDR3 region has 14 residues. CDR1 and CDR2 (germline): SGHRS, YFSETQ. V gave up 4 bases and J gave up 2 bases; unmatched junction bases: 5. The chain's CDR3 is CASSRTGNAYEQYF. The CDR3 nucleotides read TGCGCCAGCAGCCGGACAGGGAACGCCTACGAGCAGTACTTC.

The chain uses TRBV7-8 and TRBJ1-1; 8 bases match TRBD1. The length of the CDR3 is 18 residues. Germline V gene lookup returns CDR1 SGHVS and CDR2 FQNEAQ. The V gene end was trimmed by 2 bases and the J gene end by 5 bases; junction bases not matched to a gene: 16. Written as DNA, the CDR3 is TGTGCCAGCAGCTTATCGGGTGGGACAGGTCGACAGGGGACTGAAGCTTTCTTT. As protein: CASSLSGGTGRQGTEAFF.

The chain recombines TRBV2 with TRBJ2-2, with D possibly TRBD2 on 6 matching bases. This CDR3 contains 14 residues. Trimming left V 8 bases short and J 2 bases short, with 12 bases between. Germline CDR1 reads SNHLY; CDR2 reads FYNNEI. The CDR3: CASSGVVNTGELFF. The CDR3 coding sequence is TGTGCCAGCTCGGGGGTCGTTAACACCGGGGAGCTGTTTTTT. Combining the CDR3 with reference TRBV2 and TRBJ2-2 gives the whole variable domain EPEVTQTPSHQVTQMGQEVILRCVPISNHLYFYWYRQILGQKVEFLVSFYNNEISEKSEIFDDQFSVERPDGSNFTLKIRSTKLEDSAMYFCASSGVVNTGELFFGEGSRLTVL.

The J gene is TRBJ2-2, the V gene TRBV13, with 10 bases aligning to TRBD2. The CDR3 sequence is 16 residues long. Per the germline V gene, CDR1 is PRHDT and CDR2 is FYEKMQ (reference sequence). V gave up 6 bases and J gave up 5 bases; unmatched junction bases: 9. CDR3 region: CASRPTSGIFTGELFF. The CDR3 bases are TGTGCCAGCAGGCCTACTAGCGGGATTTTTACCGGGGAGCTGTTTTTT.

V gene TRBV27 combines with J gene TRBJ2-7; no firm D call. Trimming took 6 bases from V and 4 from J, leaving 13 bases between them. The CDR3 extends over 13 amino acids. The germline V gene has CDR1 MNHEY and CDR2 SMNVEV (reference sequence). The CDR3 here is CASRRGHEYEQYF. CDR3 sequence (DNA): TGTGCCAGCAGGCGCGGTCACGAGTACGAGCAGTACTTC.

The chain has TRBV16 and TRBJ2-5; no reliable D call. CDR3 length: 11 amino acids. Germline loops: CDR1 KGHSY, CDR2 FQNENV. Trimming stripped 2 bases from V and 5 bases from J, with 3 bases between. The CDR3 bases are TGTGCCAGCAGCCAAAAGGAGACCCAGTACTTC. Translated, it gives CASSQKETQYF.

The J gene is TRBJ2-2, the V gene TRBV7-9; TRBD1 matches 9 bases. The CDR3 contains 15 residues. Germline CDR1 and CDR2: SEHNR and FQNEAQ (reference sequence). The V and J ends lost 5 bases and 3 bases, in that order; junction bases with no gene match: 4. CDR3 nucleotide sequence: TGTGCCAGCAGCACCCGGGACAGGGACACCGGGGAGCTGTTTTTT. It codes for CASSTRDRDTGELFF. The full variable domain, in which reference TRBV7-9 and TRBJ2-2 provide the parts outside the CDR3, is DTGVSQNPRHKITKRGQNVTFRCDPISEHNRLYWYRQTLGQGPEFLTYFQNEAQLEKSRLLSDRFSAERPKGSFSTLEIQRTEQGDSAMYLCASSTRDRDTGELFFGEGSRLTVL.

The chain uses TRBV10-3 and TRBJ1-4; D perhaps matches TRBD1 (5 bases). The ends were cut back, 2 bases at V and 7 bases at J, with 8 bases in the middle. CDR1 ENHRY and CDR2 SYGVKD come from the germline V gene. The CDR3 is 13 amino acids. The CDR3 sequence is CAISEQGPEKLFF. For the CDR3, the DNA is TGTGCCATCAGTGAGCAGGGCCCTGAAAAACTGTTTTTT.

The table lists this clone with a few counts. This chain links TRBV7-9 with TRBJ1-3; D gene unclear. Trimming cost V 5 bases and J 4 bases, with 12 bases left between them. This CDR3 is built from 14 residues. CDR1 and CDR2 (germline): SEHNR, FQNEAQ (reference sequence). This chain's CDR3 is CASSPWPAGNTIYF. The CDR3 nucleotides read TGTGCCAGCAGCCCGTGGCCAGCAGGAAACACCATATATTTT.

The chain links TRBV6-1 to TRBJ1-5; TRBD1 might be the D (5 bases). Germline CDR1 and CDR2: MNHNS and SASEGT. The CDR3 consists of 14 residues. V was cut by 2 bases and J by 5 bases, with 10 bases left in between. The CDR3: CASSERGRDQPQHF. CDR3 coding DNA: TGTGCCAGCAGTGAAAGGGGCCGAGATCAGCCCCAGCATTTT.